Sequencing of this T cell receptor (beta chain) was carried out in a study of PD-1 blockade in classical Hodgkin lymphoma. Study-level results: Baseline diversity in complete responders resembled that of newly diagnosed patients. Relapsed/refractory patients reportedly had the lowest baseline TCR diversity, below newly diagnosed patients, who were below healthy donors.

Per the germline V gene, CDR1 is SGHNT and CDR2 is YENEEA. The germline V and J ends were trimmed by 5 bases and 1 base, with 10 bases remaining between them. The CDR3 consists of 14 residues. Each of the patients experienced relapse following autologous stem cell transplantation, and their brentuximab vedotin exposure differed. Sequencing used immunoSEQ multiplex PCR; TCRdb keeps in-frame clones, though not all of them. This table has 25,000 to 40,000 clones, around four fifths appearing once. Note on this clone: No antigen is known for it.

The sequence derives from a human donor with classical Hodgkin lymphoma. This specimen consisted of peripheral blood mononuclear cells (PBMCs), obtained at baseline. The chain has TRBV11-3 and TRBJ2-3; D is unresolved. CDR3 DNA: TGTGCCAGCAGCCCTCACTTAGGCACAGATACGCAGTATTTT. It is translated as CASSPHLGTDTQYF.